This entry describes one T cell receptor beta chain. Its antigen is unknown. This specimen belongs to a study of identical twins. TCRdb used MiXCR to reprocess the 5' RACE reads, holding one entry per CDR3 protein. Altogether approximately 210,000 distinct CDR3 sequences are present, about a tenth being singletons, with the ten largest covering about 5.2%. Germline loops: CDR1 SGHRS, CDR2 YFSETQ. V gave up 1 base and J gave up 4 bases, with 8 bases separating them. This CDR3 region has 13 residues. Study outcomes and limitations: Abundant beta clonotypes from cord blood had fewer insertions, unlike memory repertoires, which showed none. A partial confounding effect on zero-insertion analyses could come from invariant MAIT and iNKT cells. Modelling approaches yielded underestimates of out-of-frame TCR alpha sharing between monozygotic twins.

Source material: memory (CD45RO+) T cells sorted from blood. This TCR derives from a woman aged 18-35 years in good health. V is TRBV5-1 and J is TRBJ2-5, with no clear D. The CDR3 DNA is TGCGCCAGCAGCTTGATGTCACTAGAGACCCAGTACTTC. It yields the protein CASSLMSLETQYF.